The T cell receptor beta chain under discussion was sequenced for a study of T cells in Graves' hyperthyroidism and ophthalmopathy. Whole-study findings and limits: The model predicted ophthalmopathy a median around 6.5 months before onset. Most thyroid-expanded clonotypes above 0.001 were also found in blood. Using 13 V-J features, a model discriminated ophthalmopathy from stable hyperthyroidism.

PBMCs were sourced from 9 to 10 ml fresh peripheral blood. This CDR3 is 16 amino acids long. CDR1 is MNHNS and CDR2 is SASEGT in the germline V gene. Unmatched junction bases numbered 9, after V lost 6 bases and J lost 0 bases. RNA transcripts served as the template for amplifying TCR beta CDR3 regions. Carried out on the TCR CDR3, a first-round RT-PCR used the HTBI primer set. One entry per CDR3 protein, called by TCRdb with MiXCR from the multiplex PCR reads. The data show roughly 500,000 distinct CDR3 sequences, 14% seen once. In its sample, this clonotype was seen a few times. The antigen remains undetermined.

This chain uses TRBV6-1 with TRBJ1-1, with 8 bases fitting TRBD1. The source material was blood. This TCR derives from a young woman with Graves' hyperthyroidism that later progressed to Graves' ophthalmopathy. The CDR3 DNA is TGTGCCAGCAGGGAAACAGGGGGATCCTTGAACACTGAAGCTTTCTTT. This encodes CASRETGGSLNTEAFF.